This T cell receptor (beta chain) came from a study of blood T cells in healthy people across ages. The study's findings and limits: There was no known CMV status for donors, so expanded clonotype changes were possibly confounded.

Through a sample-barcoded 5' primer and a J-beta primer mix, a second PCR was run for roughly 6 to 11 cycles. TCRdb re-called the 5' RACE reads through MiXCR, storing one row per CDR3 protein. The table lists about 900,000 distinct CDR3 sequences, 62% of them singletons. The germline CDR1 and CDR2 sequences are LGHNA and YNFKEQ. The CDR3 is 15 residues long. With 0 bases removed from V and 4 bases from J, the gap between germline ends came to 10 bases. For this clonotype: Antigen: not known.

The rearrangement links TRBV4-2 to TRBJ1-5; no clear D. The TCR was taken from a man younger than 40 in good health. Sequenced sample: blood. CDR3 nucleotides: TGTGCCAGCAGCCAAGAGTGGGGAGCGAATCAGCCCCAGCATTTT. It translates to CASSQEWGANQPQHF.